The 18 T cell receptor beta chains listed next were all sequenced from one sample in a study of T cell responses to AZD1222 COVID-19 vaccine. Profiling relied on immunoSEQ multiplex PCR, and the TCRdb table lists in-frame clones only, not all of them. The repertoire holds 85,000 to 110,000 clones, with approximately 89% as singletons. The specimen comprised peripheral blood, sampled on day 0 of AZD1222 vaccination. These receptors all stem from an adult in good health.

The rearrangement links TRBV7-9 to TRBJ1-5; TRBD1 matches at 8 bases. Germline V gene data show CDR1 as SEHNR and CDR2 as FQNEAQ (reference sequence). This CDR3 region has 15 residues. V shed 5 bases, J shed 7 bases, and the junction held 10 bases outside the gene matches. The CDR3 DNA reads as TGTGCCAGCAGCGTGACAGGGGATCAAAGACAGCCCCAGCATTTT. As protein: CASSVTGDQRQPQHF.

This clone appeared once. The rearrangement links TRBV7-9 to TRBJ1-4, with 10 bases matching TRBD1. This CDR3 is built from 15 residues. J lost 7 bases, V lost 5 bases, and 7 bases had no gene match. The germline V gene has CDR1 SEHNR and CDR2 FQNEAQ (reference sequence). CDR3 nucleotides: TGTGCCAGCAGCCGTCCGGGACAGGGGCCTGAAAAACTGTTTTTT. This gives the protein CASSRPGQGPEKLFF. Full variable domain (missing parts from reference TRBV7-9 and TRBJ1-4): DTGVSQNPRHKITKRGQNVTFRCDPISEHNRLYWYRQTLGQGPEFLTYFQNEAQLEKSRLLSDRFSAERPKGSFSTLEIQRTEQGDSAMYLCASSRPGQGPEKLFFGSGTQLSVL.

The chain has TRBV10-3 and TRBJ1-2; 8 bases map to TRBD1. The CDR3 consists of 16 residues. V lost 6 bases and J lost 6; bases outside the gene matches: 15. Germline V gene sequence: CDR1 ENHRY, CDR2 SYGVKD. CDR3 nucleotides: TGTGCCATCAGGCCGTCCCCCTTGACAGGGGTCCATGGCTACACCTTC. This gives the protein CAIRPSPLTGVHGYTF.

The gene calls are TRBV5-1 and TRBJ2-5; 8 positions agree with TRBD1. In germline, CDR1 is SGHRS, CDR2 YFSETQ. Trimming cost V 4 bases and J 3 bases; bases outside gene matches: 8. The CDR3 has 15 residues. Here the CDR3 reads CASSPDPGGEETQYF. DNA of the CDR3: TGCGCCAGCAGCCCAGATCCAGGGGGCGAAGAGACCCAGTACTTC.

This clone was recorded once. The rearrangement uses TRBV6-2 or TRBV6-3 and TRBJ2-7; 8 bases line up with TRBD2. The junction had 15 bases not matched to a gene; V was cut back by 2 bases and J by 6 bases. The germline V gene encodes CDR1 MNHEY and CDR2 SVGEGT. The CDR3 is 17 residues long. The chain's CDR3 is CASSYEGAGGVSGEQYF. The CDR3, as DNA: TGTGCCAGCAGTTACGAAGGGGCGGGAGGAGTGTCGGGCGAGCAGTACTTC.

The V call is TRBV4-3, the J call TRBJ1-2, with 11 nucleotides matching TRBD1. Per the germline V gene, CDR1 is LGHNA and CDR2 is YSLEER. The CDR3 consists of 17 residues. J lost 4 bases, V lost 1 base, and 8 bases had no gene match. CDR3 coding DNA: TGCGCCAGCAGCCAAGGAGGGGGACAGGGGGATAGCTATGGCTACACCTTC. Translating gives CASSQGGGQGDSYGYTF.

J is TRBJ2-1 and V is TRBV30; tentatively, D is TRBD1 (6 bases). This CDR3 is built from 15 residues. The V gene lost 1 base and the J gene lost 2 bases, with 12 bases spanning the gap. CDR1 and CDR2 (germline): GTSNPN, SVGIG (reference sequence). The CDR3 DNA is TGTGCCTGGAGTGCTCGGGGACACCCCTACAATGAGCAGTTCTTC. As protein: CAWSARGHPYNEQFF.

This clone was seen only once. This chain connects TRBV28 to TRBJ1-2; 9 bases line up with TRBD1. The CDR3 covers 14 residues. CDR1 is MDHEN and CDR2 is SYDVKM in the germline V gene. V gave up 5 bases and J gave up 4 bases; unmatched junction bases: 5. The chain's CDR3 is CASSPPGQGYGYTF. In DNA, the CDR3 is TGTGCCAGCAGTCCTCCGGGACAGGGCTATGGCTACACCTTC.

The sample holds one count of this clone. The rearrangement uses TRBV28 and TRBJ2-3; 10 positions match TRBD1. V shed 3 bases, J shed 2 bases, and the junction held 17 bases outside the gene matches. The length of the CDR3 is 20 residues. Germline lookup yields CDR1 MDHEN and CDR2 SYDVKM. CDR3 amino acids: CASSFPATGGFSRNTDTQYF. The CDR3 DNA is TGTGCCAGCAGTTTCCCCGCGACAGGGGGCTTTTCCCGAAACACAGATACGCAGTATTTT. The full variable domain, in which reference TRBV28 and TRBJ2-3 provide the parts outside the CDR3, is DVKVTQSSRYLVKRTGEKVFLECVQDMDHENMFWYRQDPGLGLRLIYFSYDVKMKEKGDIPEGYSVSREKKERFSLILESASTNQTSMYLCASSFPATGGFSRNTDTQYFGPGTRLTVL.

CDR3 sequence reads: CASRRSGGAANEQFF. The DNA for the CDR3 is TGTGCCAGCAGACGGTCGGGGGGCGCGGCCAATGAGCAGTTCTTC. V and J are TRBV3-1 (or the pseudogene TRBV3-2) and TRBJ2-1; a possible D gene is TRBD2 (7 bases). This CDR3 spans 15 amino acids. Looked up from germline, CDR1 is LGHDT and CDR2 is YNNKEL (reference sequence). V lost 6 bases and J lost 6, with 18 bases in between.

This sequence joins TRBV18 and TRBJ2-1, with D perhaps matching TRBD1 (6 bases). Germline assignment: CDR1 KGHSH and CDR2 LQKENI. The V gene lost 5 bases and the J gene lost 10 bases, with 12 bases spanning the gap. This CDR3 has 12 amino acids. The CDR3 loop reads CASSSTGSEQFF. The CDR3 DNA sequence: TGTGCCAGCTCATCGACAGGATCCGAGCAGTTCTTC.

V and J are TRBV29-1 and TRBJ1-2; D remains unclear. The CDR3 loop spans 13 amino acids. CDR1 SQVTM and CDR2 ANQGSEA come from the germline V gene. Trimming removed 4 bases at V and 8 bases at J, with 17 bases between. CDR3 amino acids: CSVVLRLGIGYTF. DNA of the CDR3: TGCAGCGTTGTACTCCGTTTGGGTATCGGCTACACCTTC.

This clone has just one count. DNA of the CDR3: TGCGCCAGCAGCCAAGATCTGGGGGGCCAAGGCAATGAGCAGTTCTTC. Residues: CASSQDLGGQGNEQFF. The chain joins TRBV4-1 to TRBJ2-1; D could derive from TRBD1 or TRBD2 (6 bases each). Trimming cost V 0 bases and J 6 bases, with 15 bases left between them. The CDR3 runs 16 residues. Germline lookup yields CDR1 MGHRA and CDR2 YSYEKL.

The chain employs TRBV4-3 and TRBJ2-1, with TRBD1 matching over 7 bases. The CDR3 runs to 13 residues. Germline V gives CDR1 LGHNA, CDR2 YSLEER. V lost 3 bases and J lost 9; bases outside the gene matches: 5. The CDR3 nucleotides are TGCGCCAGCAGCCATGGCGACAGGGTTGAGCAGTTCTTC. The encoded protein is CASSHGDRVEQFF.

The chain carries TRBV28 and TRBJ2-1, with 7 nucleotides matching TRBD2. V shed 6 bases, J shed 6 bases, and the junction held 11 bases outside the gene matches. Germline CDR1 MDHEN, CDR2 SYDVKM. The CDR3 contains 15 residues. The CDR3: CASSVSAGVINEQFF. CDR3 sequence (DNA): TGTGCCAGCAGCGTGTCGGCGGGAGTTATCAATGAGCAGTTCTTC.

This clone was recorded only once. The V and J genes are TRBV19 and TRBJ1-1, with 10 positions matching TRBD1. Losses at the gene ends were 6 bases for V and 11 bases for J; bases not matched to a gene: 12. The CDR3 covers 14 residues. From germline, CDR1 is LNHDA and CDR2 SQIVND (reference sequence). The CDR3 DNA is TGTGCCAGTAGACCCGGGACAGGGGTTGATTTGGCTTTCTTT. Translation: CASRPGTGVDLAFF.

This rearrangement joins TRBV4-3 to TRBJ2-3; no definite D call. The ends were cut back, 0 bases at V and 6 bases at J, with 10 bases in the middle. The germline V gene has CDR1 LGHNA and CDR2 YSLEER. The CDR3 is 14 residues long. The DNA of the CDR3 is TGCGCCAGCAGCCAAGATCTAGTCGGGGATACGCAGTATTTT. Its translation is CASSQDLVGDTQYF.

The chain combines TRBV30 with TRBJ2-3; D is uncertain. CDR1 is GTSNPN, CDR2 SVGIG, per germline (reference sequence). The ends were cut back, 2 bases at V and 5 bases at J, with 5 bases in the middle. The CDR3 spans 11 residues. For the CDR3, the DNA is TGTGCCTGGAGTAATTTAGATACGCAGTATTTT. This codes for CAWSNLDTQYF.